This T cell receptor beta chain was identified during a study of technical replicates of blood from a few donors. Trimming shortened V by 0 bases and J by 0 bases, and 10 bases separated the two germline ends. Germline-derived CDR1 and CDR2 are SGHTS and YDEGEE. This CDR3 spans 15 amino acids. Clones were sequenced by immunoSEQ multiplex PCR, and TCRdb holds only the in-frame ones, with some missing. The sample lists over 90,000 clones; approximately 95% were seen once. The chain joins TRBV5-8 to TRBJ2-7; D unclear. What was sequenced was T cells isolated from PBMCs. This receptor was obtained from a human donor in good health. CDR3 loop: CASSLATLSSYEQYF. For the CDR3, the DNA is TGTGCCAGCAGCTTGGCGACACTTAGCTCCTACGAGCAGTACTTC.